The T cell receptor beta chain under discussion was sequenced for a study of blood T cell repertoires in COVID-19. Looked up from germline, CDR1 is SGDLS and CDR2 is YYNGEE. V shed 4 bases and J 5 bases; nucleotides not matched to a gene: 4. This CDR3 contains 15 residues. Profiling relied on immunoSEQ multiplex PCR, and the TCRdb table lists in-frame clones only, not all of them. Here the sample spans some 320,000 clones, about nine tenths being singletons. The sequence was obtained from a woman in her twenties or thirties with COVID-19, enrolled during active disease. Sequencing was carried out using peripheral blood. The V gene is TRBV9, the J gene TRBJ2-2, with 11 bases fitting TRBD2. The CDR3 sequence: CASSQIAGGTGELFF. DNA of the CDR3: TGTGCCAGCAGCCAAATAGCGGGGGGGACCGGGGAGCTGTTTTTT. The full variable domain, in which reference TRBV9 and TRBJ2-2 provide the parts outside the CDR3, is DSGVTQTPKHLITATGQRVTLRCSPRSGDLSVYWYQQSLDQGLQFLIQYYNGEERAKGNILERFSAQQFPDLHSELNLSSLELGDSALYFCASSQIAGGTGELFFGEGSRLTVL.